Following are 10 T cell receptor beta chains from one sample sequenced in a study of somatic mutations in cytotoxic T cells in rheumatoid arthritis. TCRdb's copy holds only in-frame clones and misses some; the assay was immunoSEQ multiplex PCR. Of just over 30,000 clones in the sample, more than 75% were seen once. The sample taken for sequencing was CD8+ T cells sorted from blood. The source is an adult with rheumatoid arthritis.

The DNA of the CDR3 is TGTGCCAGCAGCTCCCAGGGGCTGACCGGTGAAAAACTGTTTTTT. Protein product: CASSSQGLTGEKLFF. The chain combines TRBV27 with TRBJ1-4; tentatively, D is TRBD1 (6 bases). CDR1 is MNHEY, CDR2 SMNVEV, per germline (reference sequence). This CDR3 comprises 15 residues. Trimming removed 6 bases from V and 7 bases from J, with 18 bases in between.

The chain carries TRBV4-1 and TRBJ1-1; D is ambiguous. The CDR3 contains 15 residues. Trimming removed 4 bases from V and 5 bases from J, with 17 bases in between. Germline assignment: CDR1 MGHRA and CDR2 YSYEKL. The CDR3 DNA reads TGCGCCAGCAGCCGCCCAGACACCCTCGGGACTGAAGCTTTCTTT. Translation gives CASSRPDTLGTEAFF.

This rearrangement joins TRBV11-2 to TRBJ2-3, with D possibly matching TRBD2 (6 bases). The CDR3 is 14 amino acids. The germline CDR1 and CDR2 sequences are SGHAT and FQNNGV. V lost 5 bases and J lost 6, with 15 bases in between. In nucleotides, the CDR3 is TGTGCCAGCAGCCCCCCGCGGAGGGGCGATACGCAGTATTTT. This encodes CASSPPRRGDTQYF. Based on the CDR3 plus reference TRBV11-2 and TRBJ2-3, the full variable domain is EAGVAQSPRYKIIEKRQSVAFWCNPISGHATLYWYQQILGQGPKLLIQFQNNGVVDDSQLPKDRFSAERLKGVDSTLKIQPAKLEDSAVYLCASSPPRRGDTQYFGPGTRLTVL.

This clone is termed medium-sized. V is TRBV6-4 and J is TRBJ2-2; TRBD1 matches at 9 bases. The CDR3 is 14 residues long. Germline CDR1 is MRHNA and CDR2 is SNTAGT. V lost 4 bases and J lost 3; bases outside the gene matches: 0. CDR3 sequence: CASSGTGDTGELFF. The CDR3 coding sequence is TGTGCCAGCAGTGGGACAGGGGACACCGGGGAGCTGTTTTTT.

This clone was counted a single time. The chain has TRBV5-4 and TRBJ2-7, with D hard to call. This CDR3 comprises 14 residues. Between the trimmed V and J ends, which lost 4 bases and 2 bases, there was a span of 13 bases. Germline CDR1 and CDR2: SGHNT and YYREEE (reference sequence). The CDR3 loop reads CASSRYNTAYEQYF. The DNA of the CDR3 is TGTGCCAGCAGCCGATATAATACCGCCTACGAGCAGTACTTC.

The chain couples TRBV5-6 to TRBJ2-1, with TRBD1 matching over 10 bases. With V trimmed by 4 bases and J by 7 bases, 11 bases remained unmatched. The germline CDR1 and CDR2 sequences are SGHDT and YYEEEE. The CDR3 runs to 16 residues. This chain's CDR3 is CASSNGQGDVWNEQFF. Here the CDR3 DNA reads TGTGCCAGCAGCAACGGACAGGGGGATGTATGGAATGAGCAGTTCTTC. The whole variable domain, filled in from reference TRBV5-6 and TRBJ2-1, reads DAGVTQSPTHLIKTRGQQVTLRCSPKSGHDTVSWYQQALGQGPQFIFQYYEEEERQRGNFPDRFSGHQFPNYSSELNVNALLLGDSALYLCASSNGQGDVWNEQFFGPGTRLTVL.

This rearrangement joins TRBV11-2 to TRBJ2-1, with 8 nucleotides matching TRBD2. The CDR3 contains 18 residues. The germline CDR1 and CDR2 sequences are SGHAT and FQNNGV. Trimming removed 2 bases from V and 4 bases from J; junction bases left unmatched: 13. The CDR3 region is CASSLRKRAGEAYNEQFF. The DNA for the CDR3 is TGTGCCAGCAGCTTACGGAAAAGAGCGGGGGAGGCTTACAATGAGCAGTTCTTC. The whole variable domain, filled in from reference TRBV11-2 and TRBJ2-1, reads EAGVAQSPRYKIIEKRQSVAFWCNPISGHATLYWYQQILGQGPKLLIQFQNNGVVDDSQLPKDRFSAERLKGVDSTLKIQPAKLEDSAVYLCASSLRKRAGEAYNEQFFGPGTRLTVL.

This clone was picked up one time. This sequence joins TRBV9 and TRBJ1-1; 12 nucleotides agree with TRBD1. The CDR3 contains 18 residues. The V segment lost 3 bases and the J segment 3 bases; nucleotides outside the gene matches: 12. Per germline, CDR1 SGDLS and CDR2 YYNGEE. The CDR3 sequence is CASSEGTGGGSRDTEAFF. The CDR3 DNA reads TGTGCCAGCAGCGAAGGGACAGGGGGCGGTTCTAGGGACACTGAAGCTTTCTTT.

This chain links TRBV7-6 with TRBJ2-1, with 11 bases lining up with TRBD2. The length of the CDR3 is 16 residues. Germline trimming cut 1 base from V and 4 bases from J; bases unmatched to any gene: 3. Per germline, CDR1 SGHVS and CDR2 FNYEAQ. CDR3 residues: CASSLVPSGGYNEQFF. CDR3 sequence (DNA): TGTGCCAGCAGCTTAGTCCCTAGCGGGGGGTACAATGAGCAGTTCTTC.

The rearrangement links TRBV10-3 to TRBJ2-3; 11 bases match TRBD2. This CDR3 is 15 amino acids long. The V segment lost 7 bases and the J segment 1 base; nucleotides outside the gene matches: 4. Per germline, CDR1 ENHRY and CDR2 SYGVKD. CDR3 DNA sequence: TGTGCCATCACTTTGGGACTAGCGGGCACAGATACGCAGTATTTT. This encodes CAITLGLAGTDTQYF.